The 28 T cell receptor beta chains in this list originate from one sample, sequenced in a study of cytomegalovirus exposure and HLA in healthy donors. This PCR relied on a set of 60 Vbeta primers and 13 Jbeta primers. Clones were read by immunoSEQ multiplex PCR, and TCRdb kept only the in-frame ones, dropping some. Here the sample table reports roughly 43,000 clones. The sample comprised PBMCs. Receptors originate from a middle-aged woman in good health and CMV-seronegative.

The rearrangement joins TRBV5-1 to TRBJ2-1, with 9 bases identical to TRBD2. The CDR3 sequence is 14 residues long. V lost 2 bases to trimming and J lost 8 bases; unmatched junction nucleotides: 5. Germline V gene data show CDR1 as SGHRS and CDR2 as YFSETQ. The CDR3 region is CASSFAGGRDEQFF. CDR3 nucleotides: TGCGCCAGCAGCTTCGCGGGAGGGCGCGATGAGCAGTTCTTC.

CDR3 DNA: TGTGCCATCAGTGTAGCCGAAAACACTGAAGCTTTCTTT. Protein sequence: CAISVAENTEAFF. The rearrangement links TRBV10-3 to TRBJ1-1; D is unresolved. Trimming pared 4 bases from V and 2 bases from J, leaving 8 bases between. Per the germline V gene, CDR1 is ENHRY and CDR2 is SYGVKD. The CDR3 consists of 13 residues.

The chain recombines TRBV7-9 with TRBJ2-1; 8 bases are a match to TRBD1. With 4 bases clipped from V and 5 bases from J, the junction kept 7 bases outside the gene matches. CDR3 length: 15 amino acids. Germline CDR1 SEHNR, CDR2 FQNEAQ (reference sequence). The CDR3 region is CASSSPPDRDNEQFF. CDR3 coding DNA: TGTGCCAGCAGCTCGCCACCGGACAGGGACAATGAGCAGTTCTTC.

The V and J genes are TRBV5-1 and TRBJ2-3; 13 positions match TRBD2. Germline CDR1 SGHRS, CDR2 YFSETQ. The length of the CDR3 is 17 residues. The junction had 12 bases not matched to a gene; V was cut back by 6 bases and J by 5 bases. The CDR3 protein is CASNWGGLAGVRDTQYF. CDR3 nucleotide sequence: TGCGCCAGCAACTGGGGCGGACTAGCGGGGGTCCGAGATACGCAGTATTTT.

CDR3 protein: CASSGIGSGGSSYNEQFF. The CDR3 nucleotides read TGCGCCAGCAGTGGGATCGGGAGCGGGGGTAGCTCCTACAATGAGCAGTTCTTC. J is TRBJ2-1 and V is TRBV5-1, with 8 bases identical to TRBD2. In germline, CDR1 is SGHRS, CDR2 YFSETQ. The J segment lost 0 bases and the V segment lost 5 bases, leaving 13 bases of the junction unmatched. CDR3 size: 18 residues.

V usage is TRBV7-9 and J usage is TRBJ2-2; TRBD1 matches at 7 bases. The CDR3 sequence is 15 residues long. CDR1 SEHNR and CDR2 FQNEAQ come from the germline V gene (reference sequence). The V gene end was trimmed by 5 bases and the J gene end by 1 base; junction bases not matched to a gene: 4. CDR3 sequence (DNA): TGTGCCAGCAGCCCCGGGACAGTGAACACCGGGGAGCTGTTTTTT. Its protein is CASSPGTVNTGELFF.

The chain employs TRBV5-1 and TRBJ1-2; D is unclear. V dropped 3 bases and J dropped 7 bases, with 25 bases sitting between them. The CDR3 consists of 17 residues. Germline CDR1 is SGHRS and CDR2 is YFSETQ. DNA of the CDR3: TGCGCCAGCAGCTCAGCCACCTCCCGGGGTGGAGGAGCTGGCTACACCTTC. This translates into CASSSATSRGGGAGYTF.

This sequence joins TRBV19 and TRBJ1-1; D might be TRBD1 (5 bases). CDR1 and CDR2 from the germline V gene are LNHDA and SQIVND (reference sequence). With 7 bases removed from V and 4 bases from J, the gap between germline ends came to 13 bases. The CDR3 extends over 13 amino acids. CDR3 bases: TGTGCCAGTAATATTGGGGCTGGCACTGAAGCTTTCTTT. Amino acid sequence: CASNIGAGTEAFF. Drawing the rest from reference TRBV19 and TRBJ1-1, the complete variable domain is DGGITQSPKYLFRKEGQNVTLSCEQNLNHDAMYWYRQDPGQGLRLIYYSQIVNDFQKGDIAEGYSVSREKKESFPLTVTSAQKNPTAFYLCASNIGAGTEAFFGQGTRLTVV.

V usage is TRBV15 and J usage is TRBJ1-3; no definite D call. CDR3 size: 15 residues. Germline loops: CDR1 LNHNV, CDR2 YYDKDF (reference sequence). V lost 5 bases and J lost 0, with 11 bases in between. CDR3 sequence: CATSAEASSGNTIYF. DNA for the CDR3: TGTGCCACCAGCGCCGAGGCGAGCTCTGGAAACACCATATATTTT.

J is TRBJ2-2 and V is TRBV25-1, with 12 bases lining up with TRBD2. Unmatched junction bases numbered 5, after V lost 6 bases and J lost 3 bases. The CDR3 runs 16 residues. In germline, CDR1 is MGHDK, CDR2 SYGVNS. CDR3 protein: CASSVGLAGYTGELFF. The CDR3 DNA sequence: TGTGCCAGCAGCGTCGGACTAGCGGGGTACACCGGGGAGCTGTTTTTT.

The chain uses TRBV29-1 and TRBJ1-1; weak D call: TRBD1 (5 bases). The CDR3 runs 14 residues. Germline assignment: CDR1 SQVTM and CDR2 ANQGSEA. Trimming cost V 4 bases and J 4 bases, with 16 bases left between them. The CDR3 loop is CSVGRDGVFTEAFF. CDR3 coding DNA: TGCAGCGTTGGGCGGGACGGTGTGTTCACTGAAGCTTTCTTT.

The genes are TRBV7-2 and TRBJ2-3; 13 bases fit TRBD2. Germline V CDR1 and CDR2: SGHTA, FQGNSA. Trimming cost V 2 bases and J 3 bases; bases outside gene matches: 8. This CDR3 region has 18 residues. This CDR3 is CASSLSGRTSGSTDTQYF. CDR3 DNA sequence: TGTGCCAGCAGCTTAAGCGGACGGACTAGCGGGAGTACAGATACGCAGTATTTT.

The rearrangement joins TRBV25-1 to TRBJ2-5, with 8 bases identical to TRBD1. V lost 5 bases and J lost 5; bases outside the gene matches: 7. This CDR3 region has 14 residues. The germline V gene encodes CDR1 MGHDK and CDR2 SYGVNS. CDR3 loop: CASSLTGARETQYF. The CDR3 coding sequence is TGTGCCAGCAGTCTGACAGGGGCGCGGGAGACCCAGTACTTC.

This rearrangement joins TRBV5-1 to TRBJ2-2; D gene ambiguous. Germline CDR1 reads SGHRS; CDR2 reads YFSETQ. This CDR3 has 14 amino acids. Trimming cost V 5 bases and J 4 bases, with 12 bases left between them. CDR3 residues: CASRFTLSTGELFF. CDR3 bases: TGCGCCAGCAGGTTTACCCTATCCACCGGGGAGCTGTTTTTT. The whole variable domain, remainder taken from reference TRBV5-1 and TRBJ2-2, is KAGVTQTPRYLIKTRGQQVTLSCSPISGHRSVSWYQQTPGQGLQFLFEYFSETQRNKGNFPGRFSGRQFSNSRSEMNVSTLELGDSALYLCASRFTLSTGELFFGEGSRLTVL.

The rearrangement uses TRBV6-5 and TRBJ2-1; TRBD2 matches at 13 bases. The CDR3 covers 15 residues. Germline lookup yields CDR1 MNHEY and CDR2 SVGAGI. V shed 7 bases and J 2 bases; nucleotides not matched to a gene: 2. The CDR3 here is CASKLAGGAYNEQFF. In nucleotides, the CDR3 is TGTGCCAGCAAACTAGCGGGAGGGGCCTACAATGAGCAGTTCTTC.

The chain links TRBV27 to TRBJ1-2; tentatively, D is TRBD1 (5 bases). The CDR3 sequence is 11 residues long. V lost 9 bases and J 2 bases, leaving 7 bases between the germline ends. Germline V CDR1 and CDR2: MNHEY, SMNVEV (reference sequence). CDR3 protein: CASRGNYGYTF. CDR3 sequence (DNA): TGTGCCAGTAGGGGAAACTATGGCTACACCTTC.

The V gene is TRBV7-9, the J gene TRBJ2-7; D is undetermined. There are 14 residues in the CDR3. Trimming took 5 bases from V and 7 from J, leaving 18 bases between them. Germline V lookup: CDR1 SEHNR, CDR2 FQNEAQ (reference sequence). The CDR3 reads CASSAQSRLGEQYF. Here the CDR3 DNA reads TGTGCCAGCAGCGCGCAGTCCCGGCTCGGGGAGCAGTACTTC.

This chain uses TRBV6-1 with TRBJ1-3; D is unclear. V was pared by 3 bases and J by 7 bases, with 10 bases between. The V gene's germline CDR1 is MNHNS and CDR2 SASEGT. The CDR3 has 13 amino acids. The CDR3 coding sequence is TGTGCCAGCAGTGAGTTCGACGGGAACACCATATATTTT. Amino acids: CASSEFDGNTIYF.

V usage is TRBV9 and J usage is TRBJ2-5; 7 bases line up with TRBD2. Per germline, CDR1 SGDLS and CDR2 YYNGEE. J lost 4 bases, V lost 4 bases, and 10 bases had no gene match. The CDR3 has 15 residues. This chain's CDR3 is CASSPGERGRETQYF. The DNA of the CDR3 is TGTGCCAGCAGCCCAGGTGAGCGGGGAAGAGAGACCCAGTACTTC. Based on the CDR3 plus reference TRBV9 and TRBJ2-5, the full variable domain is DSGVTQTPKHLITATGQRVTLRCSPRSGDLSVYWYQQSLDQGLQFLIQYYNGEERAKGNILERFSAQQFPDLHSELNLSSLELGDSALYFCASSPGERGRETQYFGPGTRLLVL.

J is TRBJ2-5 and V is TRBV5-1; 9 bases line up with TRBD2. Trimming took 0 bases from V and 5 from J; bases not matched to a gene: 5. Germline V gives CDR1 SGHRS, CDR2 YFSETQ. The CDR3 consists of 15 residues. Here the CDR3 DNA reads TGCGCCAGCAGCTTGGCCTTAGCGGGAGTGGAGACCCAGTACTTC. This codes for CASSLALAGVETQYF. Variable domain in full (rest from reference TRBV5-1 and TRBJ2-5): KAGVTQTPRYLIKTRGQQVTLSCSPISGHRSVSWYQQTPGQGLQFLFEYFSETQRNKGNFPGRFSGRQFSNSRSEMNVSTLELGDSALYLCASSLALAGVETQYFGPGTRLLVL.

The V gene is TRBV5-1, the J gene TRBJ2-3; 8 bases map to TRBD1. Germline loops: CDR1 SGHRS, CDR2 YFSETQ. The ends lost 0 bases at V and 1 base at J; junction bases unmatched: 7. The length of the CDR3 is 17 residues. The CDR3: CASSLAIGGQGTDTQYF. CDR3 DNA: TGCGCCAGCAGCTTGGCCATAGGGGGACAGGGCACAGATACGCAGTATTTT.

The rearrangement uses TRBV5-4 and TRBJ1-1; tentatively, D is TRBD1 (6 bases). Trimming took 0 bases from V and 4 from J, leaving 16 bases between them. The CDR3 has 16 residues. The germline V gene has CDR1 SGHNT and CDR2 YYREEE (reference sequence). The CDR3 here is CASSLGNQGYSTEAFF. In DNA form, the CDR3 reads TGTGCCAGCAGCTTGGGGAACCAGGGGTATAGCACTGAAGCTTTCTTT.

The rearrangement joins TRBV7-3 to TRBJ2-7; 10 bases map to TRBD2. This CDR3 comprises 15 residues. CDR1 and CDR2 (germline): SGHTA, FQGTGA. The trim removed 0 bases at V and 4 bases at J, leaving 3 bases unmatched. This CDR3 is CASSLTSSGRYEQYF. The CDR3 bases are TGTGCCAGCAGCTTAACGTCTAGCGGGAGATACGAGCAGTACTTC.

The gene calls are TRBV2 and TRBJ1-1, with 8 bases fitting TRBD1. This CDR3 spans 16 amino acids. Germline V gene sequence: CDR1 SNHLY, CDR2 FYNNEI. V was clipped by 6 bases and J by 6 bases; unmatched bases: 15. Here the CDR3 DNA reads TGTGCCAGCAGGGTCGGACAGGGCCAAGGGATCCCTGAAGCTTTCTTT. Translated, it gives CASRVGQGQGIPEAFF.

The chain couples TRBV7-2 to TRBJ2-7; 11 bases are shared with TRBD1. Germline-derived CDR1 and CDR2 are SGHTA and FQGNSA. Trimming took 1 base from V and 4 from J; bases not matched to a gene: 6. This CDR3 region has 16 residues. CDR3 protein: CASSLGTGTGGYEQYF. The DNA for the CDR3 is TGTGCCAGCAGCTTAGGGACCGGGACAGGGGGTTACGAGCAGTACTTC.

The chain uses TRBV29-1 and TRBJ1-2, with 7 bases matching TRBD1. The CDR3 sequence is 11 residues long. Germline-derived CDR1 and CDR2 are SQVTM and ANQGSEA. Unmatched junction bases numbered 5, after V lost 5 bases and J lost 8 bases. The CDR3 sequence is CSVLTGKGYTF. Written as DNA, the CDR3 is TGCAGCGTTTTGACAGGGAAAGGCTACACCTTC.

The chain uses TRBV9 and TRBJ2-7; 7 bases map to TRBD1. In germline, CDR1 is SGDLS, CDR2 YYNGEE. The CDR3 contains 14 residues. The J segment lost 3 bases and the V segment lost 3 bases, leaving 6 bases of the junction unmatched. CDR3 DNA: TGTGCCAGCAGCGCGGGACAGTTTAACTACGAGCAGTACTTC. It encodes CASSAGQFNYEQYF.

The genes are TRBV28 and TRBJ2-1, with 8 bases aligning to TRBD2. V lost 6 bases, J lost 9 bases, and 13 bases stayed unmatched. Germline V lookup: CDR1 MDHEN, CDR2 SYDVKM. The CDR3 has 15 residues. CDR3 DNA: TGTGCCAGCAGCCGTGGGACTAGGAGTTCTGGTGAGCAGTTCTTC. Protein sequence: CASSRGTRSSGEQFF.